This T cell receptor beta chain was identified during a study of T cells in localized non-small cell lung cancer. Here immunoSEQ multiplex PCR was the method, and the copy in TCRdb shows in-frame clones only, minus some. The repertoire holds approximately 45,000 clones, with more than 85% as singletons. V dropped 5 bases and J dropped 4; count of bases not matched to a gene: 20. There are 19 residues in the CDR3. Germline V gene lookup returns CDR1 PRHDT and CDR2 FYEKMQ (reference sequence). Details on this clone: Its target is not known.

Study-level results: In uninvolved adjacent lung, T cell clonality reached its highest value, exceeding tumor.

The material sequenced was PBMCs, taken before any cancer treatment. This receptor was identified in a man between 40 and 69 years old with stage II lung adenocarcinoma. The chain uses TRBV13 and TRBJ1-3; 7 bases agree with TRBD1. The CDR3 is CASSQRRTGPKLRGNTIYF. CDR3 sequence (DNA): TGTGCCAGCAGCCAAAGACGGACAGGACCTAAATTGAGAGGAAACACCATATATTTT.